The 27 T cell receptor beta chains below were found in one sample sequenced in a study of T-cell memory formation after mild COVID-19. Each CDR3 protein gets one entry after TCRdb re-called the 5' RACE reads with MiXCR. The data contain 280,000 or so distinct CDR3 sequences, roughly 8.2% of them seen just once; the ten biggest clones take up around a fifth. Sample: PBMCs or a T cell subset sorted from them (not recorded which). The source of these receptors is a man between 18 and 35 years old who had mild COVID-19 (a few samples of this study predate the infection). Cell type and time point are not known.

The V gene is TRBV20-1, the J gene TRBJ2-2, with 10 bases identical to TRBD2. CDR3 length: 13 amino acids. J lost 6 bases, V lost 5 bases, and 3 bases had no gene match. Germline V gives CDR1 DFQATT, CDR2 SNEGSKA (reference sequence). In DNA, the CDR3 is TGCAGTGCTCTAGCGGGGGCCCCCGGGGAGCTGTTTTTT. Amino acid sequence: CSALAGAPGELFF.

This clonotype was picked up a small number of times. DNA of the CDR3: TGTGCCAGCAACCCAACGGTTAGCTCCGGGGAGCTGTTTTTT. Protein product: CASNPTVSSGELFF. The chain couples TRBV7-2 to TRBJ2-2, with unresolved D. The CDR3 is made up of 14 amino acids. Germline lookup yields CDR1 SGHTA and CDR2 FQGNSA. Trimming pared 7 bases from V and 6 bases from J, leaving 15 bases between.

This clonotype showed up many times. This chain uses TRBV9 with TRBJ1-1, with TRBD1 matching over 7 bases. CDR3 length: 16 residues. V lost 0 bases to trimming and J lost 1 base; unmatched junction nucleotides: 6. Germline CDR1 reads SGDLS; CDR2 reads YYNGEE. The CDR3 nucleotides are TGTGCCAGCAGCGTAGCTGGGGGGACAGCGAACACTGAAGCTTTCTTT. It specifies CASSVAGGTANTEAFF.

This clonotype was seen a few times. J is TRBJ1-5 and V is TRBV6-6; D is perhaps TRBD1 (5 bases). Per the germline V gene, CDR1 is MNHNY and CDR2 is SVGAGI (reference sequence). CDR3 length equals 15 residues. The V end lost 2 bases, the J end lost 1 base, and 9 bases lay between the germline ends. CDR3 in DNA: TGTGCCAGCAGTTACCGGCAGGGAAGCAATCAGCCCCAGCATTTT. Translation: CASSYRQGSNQPQHF.

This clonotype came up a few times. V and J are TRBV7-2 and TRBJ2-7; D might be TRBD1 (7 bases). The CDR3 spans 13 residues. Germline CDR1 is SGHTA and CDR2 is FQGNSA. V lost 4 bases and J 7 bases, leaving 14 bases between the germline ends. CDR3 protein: CASSYYRGGEQYV. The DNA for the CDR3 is TGTGCCAGCAGCTACTACAGGGGAGGAGAGCAGTACGTC.

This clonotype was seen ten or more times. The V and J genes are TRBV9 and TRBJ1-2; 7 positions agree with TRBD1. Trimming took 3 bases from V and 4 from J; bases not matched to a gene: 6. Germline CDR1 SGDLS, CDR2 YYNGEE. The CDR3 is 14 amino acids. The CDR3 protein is CASSGTGAGYGYTF. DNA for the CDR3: TGTGCCAGCAGCGGCACAGGGGCCGGCTATGGCTACACCTTC.

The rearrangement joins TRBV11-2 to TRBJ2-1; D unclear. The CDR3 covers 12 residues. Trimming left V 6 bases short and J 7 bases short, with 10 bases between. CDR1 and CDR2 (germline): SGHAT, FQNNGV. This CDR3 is CASSLSRNEQFF. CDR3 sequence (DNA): TGTGCCAGCAGTCTAAGCCGAAATGAGCAGTTCTTC. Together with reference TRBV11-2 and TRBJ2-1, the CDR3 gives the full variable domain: EAGVAQSPRYKIIEKRQSVAFWCNPISGHATLYWYQQILGQGPKLLIQFQNNGVVDDSQLPKDRFSAERLKGVDSTLKIQPAKLEDSAVYLCASSLSRNEQFFGPGTRLTVL.

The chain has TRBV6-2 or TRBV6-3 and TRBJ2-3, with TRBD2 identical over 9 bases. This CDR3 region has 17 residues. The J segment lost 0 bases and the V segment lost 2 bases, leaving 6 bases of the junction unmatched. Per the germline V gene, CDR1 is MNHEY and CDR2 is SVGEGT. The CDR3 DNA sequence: TGTGCCAGCAGTTACCTTCCGCTAGCGGGGAGCACAGATACGCAGTATTTT. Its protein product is CASSYLPLAGSTDTQYF.

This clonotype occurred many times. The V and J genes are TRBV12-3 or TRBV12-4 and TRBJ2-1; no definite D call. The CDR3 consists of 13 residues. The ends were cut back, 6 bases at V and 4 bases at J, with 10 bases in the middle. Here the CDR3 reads CASRSGTYNEQFF. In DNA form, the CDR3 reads TGTGCCAGCAGGTCCGGAACGTACAATGAGCAGTTCTTC.

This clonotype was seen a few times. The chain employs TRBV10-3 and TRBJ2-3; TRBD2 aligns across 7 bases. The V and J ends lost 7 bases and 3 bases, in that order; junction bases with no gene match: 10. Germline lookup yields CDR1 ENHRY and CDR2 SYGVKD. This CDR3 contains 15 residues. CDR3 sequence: CAITGGGSFTDTQYF. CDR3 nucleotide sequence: TGTGCCATCACCGGCGGGGGATCGTTTACAGATACGCAGTATTTT.

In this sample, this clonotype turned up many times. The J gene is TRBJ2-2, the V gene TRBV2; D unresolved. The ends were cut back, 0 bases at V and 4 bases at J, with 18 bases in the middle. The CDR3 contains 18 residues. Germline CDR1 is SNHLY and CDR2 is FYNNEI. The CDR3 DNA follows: TGTGCCAGCAGTGAAGCGCTTTTGATAGTAAGAGGCACCGGGGAGCTGTTTTTT. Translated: CASSEALLIVRGTGELFF.

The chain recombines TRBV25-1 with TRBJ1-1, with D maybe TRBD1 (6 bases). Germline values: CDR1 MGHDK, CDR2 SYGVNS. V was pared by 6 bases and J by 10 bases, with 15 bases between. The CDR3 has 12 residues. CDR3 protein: CASRQGFGGAFF. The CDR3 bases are TGTGCCAGCAGACAGGGTTTTGGGGGAGCTTTCTTT. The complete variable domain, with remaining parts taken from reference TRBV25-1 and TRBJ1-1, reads EADIYQTPRYLVIGTGKKITLECSQTMGHDKMYWYQQDPGMELHLIHYSYGVNSTEKGDLSSESTVSRIRTEHFPLTLESARPSHTSQYLCASRQGFGGAFFGQGTRLTVV.

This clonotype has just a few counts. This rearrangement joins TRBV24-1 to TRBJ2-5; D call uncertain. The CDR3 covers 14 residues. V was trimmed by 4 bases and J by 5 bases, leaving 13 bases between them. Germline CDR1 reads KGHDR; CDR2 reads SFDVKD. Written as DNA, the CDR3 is TGTGCCACCAGTGACCCGAGTTCTTGGGAGACCCAGTACTTC. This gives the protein CATSDPSSWETQYF.

CDR3 amino acids: CSASSLSWSTDTQYF. Written as DNA, the CDR3 is TGCAGTGCTAGCTCCCTCTCCTGGAGCACAGATACGCAGTATTTT. The rearrangement links TRBV20-1 to TRBJ2-3; D remains unclear. V lost 3 bases and J 0 bases, leaving 13 bases between the germline ends. This CDR3 spans 15 amino acids. From germline, CDR1 is DFQATT and CDR2 SNEGSKA (reference sequence).

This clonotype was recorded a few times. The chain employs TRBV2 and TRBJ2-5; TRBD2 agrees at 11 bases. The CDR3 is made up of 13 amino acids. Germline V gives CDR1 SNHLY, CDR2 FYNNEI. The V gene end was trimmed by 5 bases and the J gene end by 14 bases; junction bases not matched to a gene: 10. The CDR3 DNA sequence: TGTGCCAGCAGTTATACCACTAGCGGGGGTAAATACTTC. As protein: CASSYTTSGGKYF.

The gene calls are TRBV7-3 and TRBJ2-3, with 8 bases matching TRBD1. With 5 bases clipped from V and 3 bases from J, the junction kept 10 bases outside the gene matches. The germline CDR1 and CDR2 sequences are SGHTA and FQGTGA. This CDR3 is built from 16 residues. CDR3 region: CASSVGTGRGTDTQYF. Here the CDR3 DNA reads TGTGCCAGCAGCGTGGGGACAGGAAGAGGGACAGATACGCAGTATTTT.

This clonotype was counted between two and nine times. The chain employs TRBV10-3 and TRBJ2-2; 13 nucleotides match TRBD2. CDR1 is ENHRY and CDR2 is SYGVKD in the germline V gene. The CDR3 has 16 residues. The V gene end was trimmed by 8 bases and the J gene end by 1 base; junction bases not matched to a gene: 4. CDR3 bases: TGTGCCATCTTAAGGACTAGCGGGGGGAACACCGGGGAGCTGTTTTTT. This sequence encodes CAILRTSGGNTGELFF.

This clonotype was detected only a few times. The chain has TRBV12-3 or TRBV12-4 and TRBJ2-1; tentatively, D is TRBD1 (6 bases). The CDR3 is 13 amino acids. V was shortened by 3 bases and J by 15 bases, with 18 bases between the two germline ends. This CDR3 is CASSFQDRQVPFF. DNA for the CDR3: TGTGCCAGCAGTTTCCAAGATAGACAGGTCCCGTTCTTC.

The CDR3 DNA reads TGTGCCAGCAGTCCTGGGACCTCCTACGAGCAGTACTTC. Residues: CASSPGTSYEQYF. The chain uses TRBV27 and TRBJ2-7; D assignment may be TRBD1 or TRBD2 (5 bases each). The CDR3 sequence is 13 residues long. Germline V CDR1 and CDR2: MNHEY, SMNVEV (reference sequence). Trimming cost V 5 bases and J 0 bases, with 8 bases left between them.

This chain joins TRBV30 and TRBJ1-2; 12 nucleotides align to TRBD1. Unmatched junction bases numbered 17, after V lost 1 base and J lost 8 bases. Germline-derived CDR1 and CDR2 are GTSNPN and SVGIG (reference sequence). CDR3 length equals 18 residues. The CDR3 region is CAWSDPRGQGAEIIGYTF. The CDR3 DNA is TGTGCCTGGAGTGACCCGCGGGGACAGGGGGCGGAAATAATCGGCTACACCTTC.

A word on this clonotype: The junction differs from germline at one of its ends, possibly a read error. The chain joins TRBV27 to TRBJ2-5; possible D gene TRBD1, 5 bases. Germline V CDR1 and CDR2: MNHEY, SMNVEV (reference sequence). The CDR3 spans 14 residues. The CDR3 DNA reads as TGCACCAGCACTTTATCGTCAGGGAAAGAGACCCAGTACTTC. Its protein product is CTSTLSSGKETQYF.

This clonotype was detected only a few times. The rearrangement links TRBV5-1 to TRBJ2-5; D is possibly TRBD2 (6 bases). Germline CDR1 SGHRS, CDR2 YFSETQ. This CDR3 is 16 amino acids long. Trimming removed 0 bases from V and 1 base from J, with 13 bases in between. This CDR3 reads CASSLGIGTGQETQYF. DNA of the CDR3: TGCGCCAGCAGCTTGGGGATCGGGACTGGCCAAGAGACCCAGTACTTC.

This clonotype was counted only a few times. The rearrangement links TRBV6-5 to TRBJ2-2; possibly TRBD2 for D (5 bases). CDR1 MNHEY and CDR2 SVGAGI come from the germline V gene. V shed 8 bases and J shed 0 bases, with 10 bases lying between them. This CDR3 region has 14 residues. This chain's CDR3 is CASARESNTGELFF. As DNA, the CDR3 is TGTGCCAGCGCGAGGGAATCGAACACCGGGGAGCTGTTTTTT.

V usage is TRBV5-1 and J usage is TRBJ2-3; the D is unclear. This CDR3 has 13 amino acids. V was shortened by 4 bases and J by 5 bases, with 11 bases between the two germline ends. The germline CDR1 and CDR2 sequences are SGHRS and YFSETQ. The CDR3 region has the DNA TGCGCCAGCAGCCCCGACCCGGGAGATACGCAGTATTTT. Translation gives CASSPDPGDTQYF.

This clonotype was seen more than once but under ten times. In nucleotides, the CDR3 is TGCGCCAGCATGGCGCGGGGGGGGTCAGAGACCCAGTACTTC. Translated, it gives CASMARGGSETQYF. The chain is built from TRBV5-1 and TRBJ2-5; TRBD2 matches at 9 bases. Germline trimming cut 6 bases from V and 4 bases from J; bases unmatched to any gene: 7. Germline CDR1 and CDR2: SGHRS and YFSETQ. This CDR3 has 14 amino acids.

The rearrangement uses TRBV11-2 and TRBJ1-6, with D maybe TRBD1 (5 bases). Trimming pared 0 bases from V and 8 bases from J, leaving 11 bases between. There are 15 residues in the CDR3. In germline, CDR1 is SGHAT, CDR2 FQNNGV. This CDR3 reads CASSLEVGADSPLHF. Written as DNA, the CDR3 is TGTGCCAGCAGCTTAGAAGTCGGGGCGGATTCACCCCTCCACTTT.

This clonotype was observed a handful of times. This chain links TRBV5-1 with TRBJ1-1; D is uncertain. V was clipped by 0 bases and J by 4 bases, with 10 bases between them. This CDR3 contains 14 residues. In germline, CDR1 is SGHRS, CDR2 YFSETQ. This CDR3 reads CASSLVGESTEAFF. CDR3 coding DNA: TGCGCCAGCAGCTTGGTCGGGGAGAGCACTGAAGCTTTCTTT. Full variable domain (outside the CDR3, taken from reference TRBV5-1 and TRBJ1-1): KAGVTQTPRYLIKTRGQQVTLSCSPISGHRSVSWYQQTPGQGLQFLFEYFSETQRNKGNFPGRFSGRQFSNSRSEMNVSTLELGDSALYLCASSLVGESTEAFFGQGTRLTVV.